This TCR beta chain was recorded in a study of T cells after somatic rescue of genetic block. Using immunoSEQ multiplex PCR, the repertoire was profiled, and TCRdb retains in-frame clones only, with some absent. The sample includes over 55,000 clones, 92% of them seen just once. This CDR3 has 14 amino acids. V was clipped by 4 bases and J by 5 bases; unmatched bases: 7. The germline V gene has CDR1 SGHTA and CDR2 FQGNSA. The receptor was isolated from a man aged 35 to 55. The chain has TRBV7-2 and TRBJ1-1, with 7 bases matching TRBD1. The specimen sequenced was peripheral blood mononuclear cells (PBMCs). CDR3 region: CASSSFTGVTEAFF. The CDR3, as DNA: TGTGCCAGCAGCTCCTTCACAGGGGTAACTGAAGCTTTCTTT.